This TCR beta chain derives from a study of blood T cell repertoires in COVID-19. In the study overall: The study drew acute and convalescent COVID-19 samples from the United States, Italy and Spain.

Profiling relied on immunoSEQ multiplex PCR, and the TCRdb table lists in-frame clones only, not all of them. The table lists approximately 300,000 clones, roughly 87% of them singletons. Germline CDR1 is SQVTM and CDR2 is ANQGSEA. The V gene lost 7 bases and the J gene lost 2 bases, with 15 bases spanning the gap. The CDR3 has 13 residues. The sample consisted of peripheral blood. The V call is TRBV29-1, the J call TRBJ2-7; a possible D gene is TRBD2 (6 bases). The TCR originated in a woman in her forties or fifties who had recovered from COVID-19. CDR3 amino acids: CSAGVGSPYEQYF. DNA of the CDR3: TGCAGCGCGGGGGTCGGGAGCCCCTACGAGCAGTACTTC.